This T cell receptor beta chain was found in a study of blood T cell repertoires in COVID-19. Germline V gives CDR1 SGHAT, CDR2 FQNNGV. V lost 2 bases and J 0 bases, leaving 11 bases between the germline ends. There are 16 residues in the CDR3. Original processing notes: Amplification of reference gene primers was used by the study to estimate nucleated cell counts. TCRdb's copy holds only in-frame clones and misses some; the assay was immunoSEQ multiplex PCR. V, J and clone size are those of that table, while D and trimming were read from the DNA. The table has roughly 410,000 clones, about nine tenths seen once.

The TCR originated in a woman in her forties with COVID-19, enrolled during active disease. The chain links TRBV11-2 to TRBJ1-3; D is ambiguous. The material sequenced was peripheral blood. CDR3 bases: TGTGCCAGCAGCTTATCGAACCCGCGCTCTGGAAACACCATATATTTT. Translating gives CASSLSNPRSGNTIYF.